This T cell receptor (beta chain) emerged from a study of PD-L1 blockade in urothelial cancer. As for time point: peripheral blood 6 weeks after treatment start. The germline V and J ends were trimmed by 6 bases and 9 bases, with 18 bases remaining between them. Per germline, CDR1 SNHLY and CDR2 FYNNEI. This CDR3 has 14 residues. TCRdb's copy holds only in-frame clones and misses some; the assay was immunoSEQ multiplex PCR. The repertoire holds about 19,000 clones, approximately 80% seen once, with 1.5% to 2% in the top ten. Sample: PBMCs, taken around atezolizumab (anti-PD-L1) treatment. V gene TRBV2 combines with J gene TRBJ1-5, with D possibly being TRBD1 (6 bases). The TCR sequence derives from a man in his fifties or sixties with urothelial cancer. In DNA form, the CDR3 reads TGTGCCAGCAGCCCCAGGACAGCCAGGGGGCCCCAGCATTTT. Protein product: CASSPRTARGPQHF.